This T cell receptor beta chain is drawn from a study of shared clonotypes between healthy human individuals. Using immunoSEQ multiplex PCR, the repertoire was profiled, and TCRdb retains in-frame clones only, with some absent. The sample has 2 million to 3 million clones, 90% to 95% seen once. Study-level points and caveats: Of the naive CD4 clonotypes, around 4.7% were shared across a handful of donors. Sequencing depth was a factor that was expected to affect clonotype sharing among donors.

Trimming shortened V by 3 bases and J by 2 bases, and 5 bases separated the two germline ends. The CDR3 covers 13 residues. Details on this clone: Its antigen is unidentified.

Material: naive CD4+ T cells sorted from blood. The subset denotes: CD45RA+ positively selected. The gene calls are TRBV23-1 and TRBJ1-3, with unresolved D. TRBV23-1 is designated an ORF whose function remains uncertain. This sequence was found in a man aged 18 to 29 in good health. CDR3 loop: CASSHNPGNTIYF. DNA of the CDR3: TGCGCCAGCAGTCACAATCCTGGAAACACCATATATTTT.